This TCR beta chain emerged from a study of blood T cell repertoires in COVID-19. Original handling: Reference gene primer amplification gave estimated nucleated cell counts. TCRdb keeps only in-frame clones here, not all; method: immunoSEQ multiplex PCR. For V, J and clone size, that table is used; D and trimming come from the DNA. The sample lists under 60,000 clones, roughly nine tenths occurring once. This clone was recorded once. Germline V gives CDR1 MNHEY, CDR2 SVGAGI. This CDR3 has 12 residues. Unmatched junction bases numbered 2, after V lost 4 bases and J lost 6 bases. The receptor was isolated from a human donor in a cohort sampled during active COVID-19. The gene calls are TRBV6-5 and TRBJ2-7, with 8 bases identical to TRBD1. Sequencing was carried out using peripheral blood. The CDR3: CASSSTGGEQYV. The CDR3 DNA reads TGTGCCAGCAGTTCTACAGGGGGCGAGCAGTACGTC.